The 24 T cell receptor beta chains presented below share a single source sample, sequenced in a study of T cells in localized non-small cell lung cancer. This table comes from immunoSEQ multiplex PCR, and its TCRdb copy is limited to in-frame clones, with some not included. The table includes 2,600 or so clones, approximately 30% detected once. This specimen consisted of lung tumor tissue, obtained before any cancer treatment. These receptor sequences come from a woman between 40 and 69 years old with stage I lung adenocarcinoma.

The chain recombines TRBV18 with TRBJ2-1; D is perhaps TRBD2 (5 bases). The CDR3 consists of 16 residues. In germline, CDR1 is KGHSH, CDR2 LQKENI. V lost 2 bases and J lost 4, with 15 bases in between. As DNA, the CDR3 is TGTGCCAGCTCACCAGTGAGCGGAGGCGGATACAATGAGCAGTTCTTC. Encoded protein: CASSPVSGGGYNEQFF.

By proportion, this clone is medium-sized. The chain recombines TRBV7-2 with TRBJ1-1; TRBD1 might be the D (5 bases). The germline V and J ends were trimmed by 8 bases and 5 bases, with 15 bases remaining between them. This CDR3 is built from 13 residues. CDR1 is SGHTA, CDR2 FQGNSA, per germline. CDR3 bases: TGTGCCAGCGGGGCCCAGGTTGGGACTGAAGCTTTCTTT. This translates into CASGAQVGTEAFF.

This clone was observed a handful of times. This chain joins TRBV10-3 and TRBJ2-3; no firm D call. This CDR3 has 14 residues. Trimming left V 0 bases short and J 5 bases short, with 9 bases between. Germline V CDR1 and CDR2: ENHRY, SYGVKD. As DNA, the CDR3 is TGTGCCATCAGTGAGTCAGACGATCGAGATACGCAGTATTTT. Amino acids: CAISESDDRDTQYF.

V is TRBV11-3 and J is TRBJ1-1; no reliable D call. The CDR3 totals 16 residues. CDR1 and CDR2 (germline): SGHNT, YENEEA. Trimming took off 5 bases at V and 1 base at J, with 17 bases between the two ends. CDR3 amino acids: CASSLFSLRGNTEAFF. Here the CDR3 DNA reads TGTGCCAGCAGCCTGTTTAGCTTGCGGGGGAACACTGAAGCTTTCTTT.

The gene calls are TRBV29-1 and TRBJ2-7; TRBD2 matches at 9 bases. J was trimmed by 3 bases and V by 4 bases; bases with no gene match: 7. Germline-derived CDR1 and CDR2 are SQVTM and ANQGSEA. The CDR3 is 14 amino acids. In DNA, the CDR3 is TGCAGCGTTGGGGTCAGTAGCGGGAGCTACGAGCAGTACTTC. Its translation: CSVGVSSGSYEQYF.

The J gene is TRBJ1-4, the V gene TRBV11-3; 10 bases agree with TRBD1. Per the germline V gene, CDR1 is SGHNT and CDR2 is YENEEA. The CDR3 runs 14 residues. The ends lost 4 bases at V and 8 bases at J; junction bases unmatched: 4. The CDR3 DNA follows: TGTGCCAGCAGCTCGACAGGGGGCGGCGAAAAACTGTTTTTT. Amino acids: CASSSTGGGEKLFF. The complete variable domain, with remaining parts taken from reference TRBV11-3 and TRBJ1-4, reads EAGVVQSPRYKIIEKKQPVAFWCNPISGHNTLYWYLQNLGQGPELLIRYENEEAVDDSQLPKDRFSAERLKGVDSTLKIQPAELGDSAVYLCASSSTGGGEKLFFGSGTQLSVL.

The chain combines TRBV19 with TRBJ1-5; 9 bases fit TRBD1. The CDR3 extends over 14 amino acids. The germline V gene encodes CDR1 LNHDA and CDR2 SQIVND (reference sequence). With 9 bases clipped from V and 4 bases from J, the junction kept 7 bases outside the gene matches. The CDR3 region has the DNA TGTGCCAGCACCGGGACAGGGTCTAATCAGCCCCAGCATTTT. The encoded protein is CASTGTGSNQPQHF. Using reference TRBV19 and TRBJ1-5 for the parts outside the CDR3, the full variable domain is DGGITQSPKYLFRKEGQNVTLSCEQNLNHDAMYWYRQDPGQGLRLIYYSQIVNDFQKGDIAEGYSVSREKKESFPLTVTSAQKNPTAFYLCASTGTGSNQPQHFGDGTRLSIL.

This sequence joins TRBV6-8 and TRBJ2-1; 8 positions match TRBD2. CDR1 MNHGY and CDR2 SAAAGT come from the germline V gene. The CDR3 consists of 15 residues. With V trimmed by 4 bases and J by 7 bases, 9 bases remained unmatched. The CDR3 DNA reads as TGTGCCAGCAGTTTATTCGGGACTAGGGAGAATGAGCAGTTCTTC. Protein sequence: CASSLFGTRENEQFF.

The chain recombines TRBV6-8 with TRBJ2-1, with D perhaps matching TRBD1 or TRBD2 (5 bases each). V was trimmed by 0 bases and J by 2 bases, leaving 8 bases between them. The CDR3 has 15 residues. Germline-derived CDR1 and CDR2 are MNHGY and SAAAGT. The CDR3 sequence is CASSYSGTTYNEQFF. The CDR3 nucleotides read TGTGCCAGCAGTTACTCAGGGACCACCTACAATGAGCAGTTCTTC.

This clone was observed a handful of times. V gene TRBV9 combines with J gene TRBJ1-1, with a possible D match to TRBD1 (5 bases). Germline V gives CDR1 SGDLS, CDR2 YYNGEE. The CDR3 is made up of 12 amino acids. V shed 4 bases and J shed 7 bases, with 11 bases lying between them. The CDR3 here is CASSLDSGEAFF. The CDR3 DNA sequence: TGTGCCAGCAGCCTTGACAGCGGTGAAGCTTTCTTT.

The chain joins TRBV6-8 to TRBJ2-7; possible D gene TRBD2, 7 bases. The V end was cut by 6 bases, the J end by 7 bases, with 19 bases between. The CDR3 length is 14 residues. The V gene's germline CDR1 is MNHGY and CDR2 SAAAGT. In nucleotides, the CDR3 is TGTGCCAGCAGCTTCGGGGCAGGGAGGGGGGAGCAGTACTTC. The encoded protein is CASSFGAGRGEQYF.

This clone occurred a few times. This rearrangement joins TRBV5-1 to TRBJ1-5; TRBD1 matches at 7 bases. The junction had 2 bases not matched to a gene; V was cut back by 5 bases and J by 0 bases. The CDR3 extends over 14 amino acids. Per the germline V gene, CDR1 is SGHRS and CDR2 is YFSETQ. Written as DNA, the CDR3 is TGCGCCAGCAGGGACAGGATTAGCAATCAGCCCCAGCATTTT. It yields the protein CASRDRISNQPQHF.

This clone was detected a few times. The CDR3 nucleotides read TGCGCCAGCAGCTTGAATGGGGCCGAGCAGTACTTC. It translates to CASSLNGAEQYF. The gene calls are TRBV4-1 and TRBJ2-7; TRBD1 is a possible D gene (5 bases). The V gene lost 5 bases and the J gene lost 6 bases, with 11 bases spanning the gap. The CDR3 is 12 amino acids. Germline V gene lookup returns CDR1 MGHRA and CDR2 YSYEKL.

The J gene is TRBJ1-4, the V gene TRBV6-8; 10 bases fit TRBD1. V lost 9 bases and J lost 6; bases outside the gene matches: 10. The CDR3 has 15 residues. Germline lookup yields CDR1 MNHGY and CDR2 SAAAGT. CDR3 protein: CASRQGAARHEKLFF. DNA of the CDR3: TGTGCCAGTCGACAGGGGGCTGCCCGTCATGAAAAACTGTTTTTT.

In its sample, this clone is large. The genes are TRBV6-8 and TRBJ2-1; TRBD2 is a possible D gene (6 bases). Germline V gene sequence: CDR1 MNHGY, CDR2 SAAAGT. V lost 5 bases and J 9 bases, leaving 20 bases between the germline ends. There are 15 residues in the CDR3. The CDR3 DNA is TGTGCCAGCAGTCCCGCGGGATTAGGTCATGGTGAGCAGTTCTTC. Encoded protein: CASSPAGLGHGEQFF.

The chain is built from TRBV11-3 and TRBJ2-1; D remains unclear. The germline CDR1 and CDR2 sequences are SGHNT and YENEEA. The CDR3 is made up of 15 amino acids. V was clipped by 5 bases and J by 6 bases, with 17 bases between them. This CDR3 reads CASSPGQLVSNEQFF. The CDR3 region has the DNA TGTGCCAGCAGCCCGGGCCAGCTGGTGAGCAATGAGCAGTTCTTC.

This clone was found a few times. The chain uses TRBV28 and TRBJ1-1, with 9 bases fitting TRBD1. Unmatched junction bases numbered 5, after V lost 3 bases and J lost 0 bases. Germline V gene data show CDR1 as MDHEN and CDR2 as SYDVKM. The CDR3 covers 16 residues. The CDR3 here is CASSLGQGRMNTEAFF. As DNA, the CDR3 is TGTGCCAGCAGTTTGGGACAGGGACGCATGAACACTGAAGCTTTCTTT.

The rearrangement uses TRBV19 and TRBJ2-2; 11 bases fit TRBD1. Per germline, CDR1 LNHDA and CDR2 SQIVND (reference sequence). CDR3 length: 16 residues. The V segment lost 1 base and the J segment 4 bases; nucleotides outside the gene matches: 2. The CDR3 nucleotides are TGTGCCAGTAGTATAGTTGGGACAGGGGGCACCGGGGAGCTGTTTTTT. Its translation: CASSIVGTGGTGELFF.

This clone appeared a single time. This chain connects TRBV18 to TRBJ2-6; D is unclear. The germline V and J ends were trimmed by 1 base and 0 bases, with 1 base remaining between them. The CDR3 runs 14 residues. Germline V gene lookup returns CDR1 KGHSH and CDR2 LQKENI. CDR3 bases: TGTGCCAGCTCACCACTCTCTGGGGCCAACGTCCTGACTTTC. Its translation: CASSPLSGANVLTF. The whole variable domain, filled in from reference TRBV18 and TRBJ2-6, reads NAGVMQNPRHLVRRRGQEARLRCSPMKGHSHVYWYRQLPEEGLKFMVYLQKENIIDESGMPKERFSAEFPKEGPSILRIQQVVRGDSAAYFCASSPLSGANVLTFGAGSRLTVL.

CDR3 protein: CASSSVRQAHEQYF. The CDR3 region has the DNA TGTGCCAGCTCCTCGGTTAGACAGGCCCACGAGCAGTACTTC. The J gene is TRBJ2-7, the V gene TRBV6-8; D may be TRBD1 (6 bases). V lost 8 bases, J lost 5 bases, and 19 bases lay in between. This CDR3 has 14 residues. Germline loops: CDR1 MNHGY, CDR2 SAAAGT.

This chain connects TRBV9 to TRBJ1-4; D unclear. The V end lost 5 bases, the J end lost 5 bases, and 10 bases lay between the germline ends. This CDR3 region has 13 residues. Germline V CDR1 and CDR2: SGDLS, YYNGEE. CDR3 loop: CASSEALNEKLFF. CDR3 nucleotide sequence: TGTGCCAGCAGTGAAGCGCTAAATGAAAAACTGTTTTTT.

This clone appeared a single time. The chain carries TRBV19 and TRBJ2-1; 10 positions agree with TRBD2. CDR1 is LNHDA, CDR2 SQIVND, per germline (reference sequence). The CDR3 extends over 15 amino acids. The ends lost 6 bases at V and 3 bases at J; junction bases unmatched: 5. CDR3 sequence (DNA): TGTGCCAGTAGGAGCGGGAGGGAGTACTACAATGAGCAGTTCTTC. This sequence encodes CASRSGREYYNEQFF.

In this sample, this clone turned up a few times. This rearrangement joins TRBV6-8 to TRBJ2-7; 10 bases agree with TRBD2. Trimming took 6 bases from V and 6 from J; bases not matched to a gene: 5. Germline CDR1 is MNHGY and CDR2 is SAAAGT. The CDR3 is 13 amino acids. CDR3 protein: CASRAASGSEQYF. In nucleotides, the CDR3 is TGTGCCAGCAGGGCCGCTAGCGGGAGCGAGCAGTACTTC.

This chain joins TRBV19 and TRBJ1-2; 7 positions agree with TRBD1. The CDR3 sequence is 16 residues long. After removal of 3 bases from V and 2 bases from J, the junction contained 9 bases not matched to a gene. Germline lookup yields CDR1 LNHDA and CDR2 SQIVND (reference sequence). CDR3 in DNA: TGTGCCAGTAGTATTTTAGGGACAGTGATGAACTATGGCTACACCTTC. Translation gives CASSILGTVMNYGYTF.